The sample holds many counts of the clone carrying this TCR beta chain. This specimen belongs to a study of blood T cell repertoires in COVID-19. Study overall: In each case, the material was cDNA or gDNA derived from T cells, B-cell-depleted T cells, or PBMCs.

Germline V CDR1 and CDR2: MDHEN, SYDVKM. V was trimmed by 5 bases and J by 3 bases, leaving 14 bases between them. The CDR3 runs to 14 residues. Sequencing used immunoSEQ multiplex PCR; TCRdb keeps in-frame clones, though not all of them. The sample includes about 150,000 clones, around 80% of them seen just once. The sequencing sample was made of PBMCs or T cells enriched from blood (not recorded which). This chain joins TRBV28 and TRBJ2-7; the D gene is possibly TRBD2 (7 bases). This receptor was obtained from a woman between 45 and 65 years old who had recovered from COVID-19. CDR3 bases: TGTGCCAGCAGTGCGGGGGCGCGACTCTACGAGCAGTACTTC. Translating it yields CASSAGARLYEQYF.